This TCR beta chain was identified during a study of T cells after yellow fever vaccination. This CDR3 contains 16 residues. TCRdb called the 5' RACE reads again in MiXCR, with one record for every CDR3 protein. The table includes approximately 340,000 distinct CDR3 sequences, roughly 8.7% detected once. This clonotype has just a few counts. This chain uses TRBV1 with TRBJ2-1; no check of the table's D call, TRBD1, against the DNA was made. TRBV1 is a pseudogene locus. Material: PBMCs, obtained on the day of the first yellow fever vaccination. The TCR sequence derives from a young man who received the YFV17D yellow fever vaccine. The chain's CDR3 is CTKDRLGATKYNEQFF. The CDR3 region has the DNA TGCACCAAGGACCGACTGGGGGCAACCAAATACAATGAGCAGTTCTTC.